Listed here is a single T cell receptor beta chain. Seattle cases were enrolled at active infection and followed longitudinally. Looked up from germline, CDR1 is SGHAT and CDR2 is FQNNGV. V shed 0 bases and J shed 5 bases, with 10 bases lying between them. This CDR3 region has 14 residues. This sample stems from a study of blood T cell repertoires in COVID-19. Study-level background: COVID-19 samples collected from the United States, Italy and Spain covered acute and convalescent phases. Sources were T cells, B-cell-depleted T cells, or PBMCs; the material itself was cDNA or gDNA.

Produced via immunoSEQ multiplex PCR; TCRdb's table is partial and in-frame only. The profile shows 160,000 or so clones, around 74% of them singletons. This chain connects TRBV11-2 to TRBJ1-1, with D possibly TRBD1 on 5 matching bases. The sequence was collected from an older woman with COVID-19, enrolled during active disease. The sequenced sample consisted of peripheral blood. The CDR3 sequence is CASSLEEGWTEAFF. The CDR3 nucleotides are TGTGCCAGCAGCTTAGAGGAGGGGTGGACTGAAGCTTTCTTT.